This TCR beta chain comes out of a study of glioma-infiltrating T cells after dendritic cell vaccination. In the study overall: Monocyte-derived dendritic cells, cultured seven days with IL-4 and GM-CSF, were pulsed with autologous tumor lysate.

A note on this clone: Its antigen is unknown.

In germline, CDR1 is SGDLS, CDR2 YYNGEE. The V and J ends lost 3 bases and 3 bases respectively, with 16 bases between them. The CDR3 runs to 15 residues. Study outcomes and limitations: Longer survival after dendritic cell vaccination followed higher pretreatment TIL content.

Amplification used 60 V beta primers and 13 J beta primers. The repertoire was sequenced with immunoSEQ multiplex PCR; TCRdb's copy has only in-frame clones and lacks some. The sample holds roughly 56,000 clones, about 83% seen once. Specified time point: after dendritic cell vaccination, including at tumor progression/relapse. The source was blood, collected after dendritic cell vaccination. This TCR came from a human donor with glioblastoma. The genes are TRBV9 and TRBJ2-7; TRBD1 might be the D (6 bases). CDR3 in amino acids: CASSAQGNGYYEQYF. Written as DNA, the CDR3 is TGTGCCAGCAGCGCACAGGGTAACGGGTACTACGAGCAGTACTTC.